The 23 T cell receptor beta chains in this list originate from one sample, sequenced in a study of blood T cells in healthy people across ages. It was with a sample-barcoded 5' primer and a J-beta primer mix that a second PCR of roughly 6 to 12 cycles was run. TCRdb independently ran MiXCR on the 5' RACE reads; one entry per CDR3 protein. The top ten hold 17% of the sample, which has approximately 810,000 distinct CDR3 sequences, 29% seen once. The sequencing input was blood. These receptors were collected from an elderly woman in good health.

The V call is TRBV20-1, the J call TRBJ2-7; 10 nucleotides agree with TRBD2. The CDR3 is made up of 15 amino acids. After removal of 2 bases from V and 2 bases from J, the junction contained 6 bases not matched to a gene. The germline V gene encodes CDR1 DFQATT and CDR2 SNEGSKA (reference sequence). CDR3 loop: CSARYTSGVTYEQYF. The CDR3 bases are TGCAGTGCTAGATATACTAGCGGGGTGACCTACGAGCAGTACTTC.

This clonotype occurred a few times. This chain uses TRBV4-3 with TRBJ2-5, with D perhaps being TRBD1 or TRBD2 (5 bases each). The CDR3 runs 13 residues. Trimming shortened V by 0 bases and J by 11 bases, and 13 bases separated the two germline ends. Germline CDR1 is LGHNA and CDR2 is YSLEER. CDR3 in amino acids: CASSQDRREGQYF. As DNA, the CDR3 is TGCGCCAGCAGCCAAGATCGCCGAGAGGGGCAGTACTTC.

Concerning this clonotype itself: A much larger clone lies one base from this, so it may be a read error. V usage is TRBV11-2 and J usage is TRBJ2-7; no clear D gene. The CDR3 covers 19 residues. Germline V gives CDR1 SGHAT, CDR2 FQNNGV. The V end lost 1 base, the J end lost 0 bases, and 22 bases lay between the germline ends. DNA of the CDR3: TGTGCCAGCAGCTTAGTGGTAGGGCTCGGCACTCTAAGCTCCTACGAGCAGTACTTC. Its translation: CASSLVVGLGTLSSYEQYF.

The gene calls are TRBV2 and TRBJ1-5; TRBD1 matches at 8 bases. Trimming took 4 bases from V and 5 from J; bases not matched to a gene: 7. Germline V gives CDR1 SNHLY, CDR2 FYNNEI. CDR3 length equals 15 residues. The CDR3 region is CASSAGQGRDQPQHF. The CDR3 nucleotides read TGTGCCAGCAGTGCCGGACAGGGTAGGGATCAGCCCCAGCATTTT.

Notes on this clonotype: Germline is not matched at one junction end, which may reflect a read error. J is TRBJ2-7 and V is TRBV7-2; D possibly corresponds to TRBD1 (6 bases). The CDR3 runs to 14 residues. From germline, CDR1 is SGHTA and CDR2 FQGNSA. As DNA, the CDR3 is TGTGCCGGCAGCATAACTAGGGGGAACAATGAGCAGTACTTC. Its protein product is CAGSITRGNNEQYF.

The chain uses TRBV7-6 and TRBJ1-2; 8 bases are a match to TRBD1. Germline CDR1 SGHVS, CDR2 FNYEAQ. V dropped 5 bases and J dropped 4; count of bases not matched to a gene: 6. The CDR3 is made up of 14 amino acids. The CDR3 protein is CASSPYQGAYGYTF. The CDR3 DNA sequence: TGTGCCAGCAGCCCCTACCAGGGGGCCTATGGCTACACCTTC.

The sample holds many counts of this clonotype. The chain links TRBV20-1 to TRBJ2-5; tentatively, D is TRBD2 (5 bases). V lost 1 base to trimming and J lost 9 bases, with 18 bases between them. In germline, CDR1 is DFQATT, CDR2 SNEGSKA (reference sequence). CDR3 length: 14 residues. This chain's CDR3 is CSARAGGLLGAQYF. In nucleotides, the CDR3 is TGCAGTGCTAGAGCGGGTGGACTTCTTGGGGCCCAGTACTTC.

The sample holds many counts of this clonotype. The chain links TRBV7-8 to TRBJ2-1; TRBD2 aligns across 10 bases. This CDR3 spans 15 amino acids. With 5 bases clipped from V and 6 bases from J, the junction kept 7 bases outside the gene matches. Looked up from germline, CDR1 is SGHVS and CDR2 is FQNEAQ. Here the CDR3 DNA reads TGTGCCAGCAGCGCCGTAGCGGGGGGCAGCAATGAGCAGTTCTTC. This codes for CASSAVAGGSNEQFF. Using reference TRBV7-8 and TRBJ2-1 for the parts outside the CDR3, the full variable domain is GAGVSQSPRYKVAKRGQDVALRCDPISGHVSLFWYQQALGQGPEFLTYFQNEAQLDKSGLPSDRFFAERPEGSVSTLKIQRTQQEDSAVYLCASSAVAGGSNEQFFGPGTRLTVL.

This clonotype was recorded only once. The chain employs TRBV12-3 or TRBV12-4 and TRBJ2-3; D is unresolved. Trimming left V 5 bases short and J 4 bases short, with 16 bases between. The CDR3 has 15 residues. CDR3 in DNA: TGTGCCAGCAGTCCCCTCGGAGCAATAGCAGATACGCAGTATTTT. This translates into CASSPLGAIADTQYF.

This clonotype was observed a few times. The J gene is TRBJ2-1, the V gene TRBV15; no clear D gene. The CDR3 contains 15 residues. Trimming cost V 8 bases and J 0 bases, with 14 bases left between them. Germline CDR1 is LNHNV and CDR2 is YYDKDF (reference sequence). CDR3 residues: CATSPGFSSYNEQFF. Written as DNA, the CDR3 is TGTGCCACCTCTCCCGGATTTAGCTCCTACAATGAGCAGTTCTTC.

Many counts were recorded for this clonotype. The CDR3: CSARDTPTGKSGANVLTF. The CDR3 DNA reads as TGCAGTGCTAGAGATACTCCGACAGGGAAATCTGGGGCCAACGTCCTGACTTTC. The gene calls are TRBV20-1 and TRBJ2-6; 7 bases match TRBD1. Germline trimming cut 0 bases from V and 1 base from J; bases unmatched to any gene: 9. The CDR3 sequence is 18 residues long. Germline CDR1 DFQATT, CDR2 SNEGSKA (reference sequence).

This clonotype was picked up many times. The chain is built from TRBV6-2 or TRBV6-3 and TRBJ2-7; 7 bases are a match to TRBD1. CDR3 length equals 16 residues. The J segment lost 5 bases and the V segment lost 5 bases, leaving 15 bases of the junction unmatched. CDR1 and CDR2 (germline): MNHEY, SVGEGT. CDR3 sequence reads: CASSRPLTGRPDEQYF. The CDR3 coding sequence is TGTGCCAGCAGTAGGCCCCTGACAGGGCGTCCCGACGAGCAGTACTTC.

The rearrangement joins TRBV6-5 to TRBJ1-4; 8 bases agree with TRBD1. The junction had 10 bases not matched to a gene; V was cut back by 10 bases and J by 0 bases. CDR1 and CDR2 from the germline V gene are MNHEY and SVGAGI. The length of the CDR3 is 16 residues. The CDR3 protein is CANRLGQATTNEKLFF. For the CDR3, the DNA is TGTGCCAACCGGTTGGGACAGGCGACAACTAATGAAAAACTGTTTTTT.

This clonotype was counted between two and nine times. The chain recombines TRBV12-3 or TRBV12-4 with TRBJ2-3, with TRBD1 matching over 8 bases. Trimming took 1 base from V and 3 from J; bases not matched to a gene: 6. The CDR3 spans 16 residues. The CDR3 reads CASSLGDRSGTDTQYF. The DNA of the CDR3 is TGTGCCAGCAGTTTAGGGGACAGGTCCGGGACAGATACGCAGTATTTT.

This clonotype occurred many times. V and J are TRBV4-1 and TRBJ1-2; D ambiguous. CDR1 and CDR2 from the germline V gene are MGHRA and YSYEKL. V lost 0 bases and J 8 bases, leaving 22 bases between the germline ends. This CDR3 contains 17 residues. CDR3 sequence reads: CASSQEGSAQLGQGYTF. CDR3 DNA sequence: TGCGCCAGCAGCCAAGAGGGCTCCGCTCAGCTTGGGCAAGGCTACACCTTC.

This clonotype was recorded at least ten times. The chain is built from TRBV7-2 and TRBJ2-7; D unclear. Germline CDR1 reads SGHTA; CDR2 reads FQGNSA. The ends were cut back, 2 bases at V and 7 bases at J, with 9 bases in the middle. CDR3 length: 12 amino acids. In nucleotides, the CDR3 is TGTGCCAGCAGCTTATGGCAGACGGAGCAGTACTTC. This gives the protein CASSLWQTEQYF.

In the case of this clonotype: A much larger clone differs from this one at a single base, so this may be a read error. This chain joins TRBV14 and TRBJ2-5; either TRBD1 or TRBD2 may supply D (5 bases each). Matching the DNA end better, TRBJ2-1 makes the J call doubtful. The CDR3 runs 15 residues. The germline CDR1 and CDR2 sequences are SGHDN and FVKESK. Here the CDR3 reads CASSQDGGIGETQFF. CDR3 bases: TGTGCCAGCAGCCAAGATGGGGGTATCGGGGAGACCCAGTTCTTC.

This clonotype has at least ten counts. The chain carries TRBV5-1 and TRBJ2-1; TRBD1 matches at 9 bases. The CDR3 covers 15 residues. The V gene's germline CDR1 is SGHRS and CDR2 YFSETQ. Trimming at V came to 4 bases and at J to 3 bases, leaving 5 bases not matched to a gene. The CDR3 region is CASSPGQGSYNEQFF. The DNA of the CDR3 is TGCGCCAGCAGCCCGGGACAGGGCAGCTACAATGAGCAGTTCTTC.

The rearrangement links TRBV6-5 to TRBJ1-4; a weak D match, TRBD1 (5 bases). Germline CDR1 reads MNHEY; CDR2 reads SVGAGI. The CDR3 contains 13 residues. The CDR3 coding sequence is TGTGCTCACCTTTGGGGGGCTAATGAAAAACTGTTTTTT. Translated: CAHLWGANEKLFF.

This clonotype occurred a few times. V is TRBV7-2 and J is TRBJ2-4; perhaps TRBD1 as D (6 bases). TRBJ2-7 explains the end of the DNA better; the J call may be wrong. Germline loops: CDR1 SGHTA, CDR2 FQGNSA. The CDR3 length is 15 residues. Here the CDR3 DNA reads TGTGCCAACAGGGCTGATCGACAGGAACTCTACGAGCAGTACTTC. As protein: CANRADRQELYEQYF.

Of note for this clonotype: This could be a read error, since a much larger clone is one nucleotide away. This chain connects TRBV5-6 to TRBJ2-3, with 7 bases matching TRBD1. Germline CDR1 is SGHDT and CDR2 is YYEEEE. This CDR3 has 16 residues. This chain's CDR3 is CANSLKGQRASDTQYF. CDR3 nucleotide sequence: TGTGCCAACAGCCTGAAGGGACAGAGAGCATCAGATACGCAGTATTTT.

This clonotype has just one count. This chain links TRBV4-2 with TRBJ2-3, with 11 bases that match TRBD2. Germline CDR1 and CDR2: LGHNA and YNFKEQ. CDR3 size: 16 residues. With 2 bases clipped from V and 5 bases from J, the junction kept 6 bases outside the gene matches. As DNA, the CDR3 is TGTGCCAGCAGCCAAACTAGCGGGGGAGCGATAGATACGCAGTATTTT. It yields the protein CASSQTSGGAIDTQYF.

This clonotype was detected many times. The V gene is TRBV18, the J gene TRBJ2-3; no firm D call. V lost 2 bases to trimming and J lost 4 bases, with 7 bases between them. Germline V gene sequence: CDR1 KGHSH, CDR2 LQKENI. The CDR3 spans 13 residues. The CDR3 DNA sequence: TGTGCCAGCTCACCAGTTAGCCCAGATACGCAGTATTTT. Translated, it gives CASSPVSPDTQYF.